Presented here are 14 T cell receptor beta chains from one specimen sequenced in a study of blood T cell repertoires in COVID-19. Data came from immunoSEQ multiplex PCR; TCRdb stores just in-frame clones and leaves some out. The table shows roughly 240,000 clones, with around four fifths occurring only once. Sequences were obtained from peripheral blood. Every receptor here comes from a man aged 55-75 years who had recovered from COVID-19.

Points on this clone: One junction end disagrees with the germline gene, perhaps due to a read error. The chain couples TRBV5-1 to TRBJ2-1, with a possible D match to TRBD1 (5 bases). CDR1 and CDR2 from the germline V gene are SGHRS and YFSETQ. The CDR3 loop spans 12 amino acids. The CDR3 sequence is CAGRASYNEQFF. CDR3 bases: TGCGCCGGCAGGGCCTCCTACAATGAGCAGTTCTTC.

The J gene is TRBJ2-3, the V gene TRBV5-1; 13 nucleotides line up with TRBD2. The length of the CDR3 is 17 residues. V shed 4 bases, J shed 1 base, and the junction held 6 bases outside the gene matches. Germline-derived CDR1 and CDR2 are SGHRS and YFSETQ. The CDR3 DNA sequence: TGCGCCAGCAGCGGGGGGACTAGCGGGGCCCGCACAGATACGCAGTATTTT. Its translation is CASSGGTSGARTDTQYF.

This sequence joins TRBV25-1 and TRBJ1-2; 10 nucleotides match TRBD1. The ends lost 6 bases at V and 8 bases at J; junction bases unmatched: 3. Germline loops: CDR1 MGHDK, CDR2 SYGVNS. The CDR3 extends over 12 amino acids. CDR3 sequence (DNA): TGTGCCAGCAGAACGGGACAGGGGGGCTACACCTTC. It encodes CASRTGQGGYTF.

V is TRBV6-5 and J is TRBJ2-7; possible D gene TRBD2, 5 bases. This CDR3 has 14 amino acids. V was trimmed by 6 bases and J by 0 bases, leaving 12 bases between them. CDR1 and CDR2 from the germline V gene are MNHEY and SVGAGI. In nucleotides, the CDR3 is TGTGCCAGCAGAAGGACTTCCACCTCCTACGAGCAGTACTTC. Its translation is CASRRTSTSYEQYF.

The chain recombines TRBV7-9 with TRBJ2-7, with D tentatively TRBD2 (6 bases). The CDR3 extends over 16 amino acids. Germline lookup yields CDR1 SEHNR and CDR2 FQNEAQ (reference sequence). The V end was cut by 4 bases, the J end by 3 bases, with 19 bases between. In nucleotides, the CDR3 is TGTGCCAGCAGCTCCGTGTCGGGAGACGGACGCTACGAGCAGTACTTC. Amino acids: CASSSVSGDGRYEQYF. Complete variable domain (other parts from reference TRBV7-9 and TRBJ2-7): DTGVSQNPRHKITKRGQNVTFRCDPISEHNRLYWYRQTLGQGPEFLTYFQNEAQLEKSRLLSDRFSAERPKGSFSTLEIQRTEQGDSAMYLCASSSVSGDGRYEQYFGPGTRLTVT.

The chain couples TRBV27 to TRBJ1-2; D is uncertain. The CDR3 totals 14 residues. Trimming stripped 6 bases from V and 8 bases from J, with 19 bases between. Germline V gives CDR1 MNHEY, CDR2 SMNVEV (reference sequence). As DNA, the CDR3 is TGTGCCAGCAGAACCGGGAACCCGGTTGTCGGCTACACCTTC. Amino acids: CASRTGNPVVGYTF.

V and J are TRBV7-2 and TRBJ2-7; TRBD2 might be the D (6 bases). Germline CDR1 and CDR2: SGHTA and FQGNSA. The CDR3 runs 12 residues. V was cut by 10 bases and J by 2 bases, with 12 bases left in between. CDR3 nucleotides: TGTGCCACCGCGCGGGGCCCCTACGAGCAGTACTTC. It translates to CATARGPYEQYF. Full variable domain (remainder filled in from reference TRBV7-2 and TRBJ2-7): GAGVSQSPSNKVTEKGKDVELRCDPISGHTALYWYRQSLGQGLEFLIYFQGNSAPDKSGLPSDRFSAERTGGSVSTLTIQRTQQEDSAVYLCATARGPYEQYFGPGTRLTVT.

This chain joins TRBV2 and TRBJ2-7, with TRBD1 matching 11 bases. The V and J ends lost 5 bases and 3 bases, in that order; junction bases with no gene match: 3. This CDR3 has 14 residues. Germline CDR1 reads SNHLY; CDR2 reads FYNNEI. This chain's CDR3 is CASSRDRGNYEQYF. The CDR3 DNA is TGTGCCAGCAGTAGGGACAGGGGGAACTACGAGCAGTACTTC. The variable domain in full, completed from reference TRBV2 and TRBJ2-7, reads EPEVTQTPSHQVTQMGQEVILRCVPISNHLYFYWYRQILGQKVEFLVSFYNNEISEKSEIFDDQFSVERPDGSNFTLKIRSTKLEDSAMYFCASSRDRGNYEQYFGPGTRLTVT.

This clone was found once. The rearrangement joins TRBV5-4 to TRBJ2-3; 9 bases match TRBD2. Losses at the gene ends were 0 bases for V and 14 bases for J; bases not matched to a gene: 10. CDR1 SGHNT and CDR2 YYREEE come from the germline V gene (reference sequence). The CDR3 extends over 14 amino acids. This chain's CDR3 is CASSLGLAEPWGYF. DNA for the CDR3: TGTGCCAGCAGCTTGGGACTAGCGGAACCCTGGGGGTATTTT. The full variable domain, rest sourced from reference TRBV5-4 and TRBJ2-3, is ETGVTQSPTHLIKTRGQQVTLRCSSQSGHNTVSWYQQALGQGPQFIFQYYREEENGRGNFPPRFSGLQFPNYSSELNVNALELDDSALYLCASSLGLAEPWGYFGPGTRLTVL.

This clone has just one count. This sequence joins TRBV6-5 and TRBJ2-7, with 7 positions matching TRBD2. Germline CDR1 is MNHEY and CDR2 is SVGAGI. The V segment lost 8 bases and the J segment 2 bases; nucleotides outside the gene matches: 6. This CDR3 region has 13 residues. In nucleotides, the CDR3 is TGTGCCAGCTGTCCTAGCGGAACCTACGAGCAGTACTTC. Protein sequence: CASCPSGTYEQYF.

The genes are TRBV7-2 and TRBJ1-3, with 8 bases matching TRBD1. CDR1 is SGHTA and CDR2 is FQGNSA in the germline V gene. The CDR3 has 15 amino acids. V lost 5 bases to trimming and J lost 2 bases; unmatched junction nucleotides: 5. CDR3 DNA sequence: TGTGCCAGCAGCATACAACAGGGGGCTGGAAACACCATATATTTT. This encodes CASSIQQGAGNTIYF.

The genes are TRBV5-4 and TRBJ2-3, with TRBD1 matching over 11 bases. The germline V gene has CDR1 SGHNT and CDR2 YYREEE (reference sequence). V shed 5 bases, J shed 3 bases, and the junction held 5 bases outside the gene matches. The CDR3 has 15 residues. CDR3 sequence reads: CASRRDRGTTDTQYF. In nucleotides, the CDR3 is TGTGCCAGCAGACGGGACAGGGGGACGACAGATACGCAGTATTTT.

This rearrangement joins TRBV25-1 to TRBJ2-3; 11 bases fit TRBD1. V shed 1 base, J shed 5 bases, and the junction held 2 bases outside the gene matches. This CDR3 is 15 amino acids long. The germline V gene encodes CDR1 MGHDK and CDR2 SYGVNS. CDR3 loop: CASSESGTGGDTQYF. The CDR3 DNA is TGTGCCAGCAGTGAATCCGGGACAGGGGGAGATACGCAGTATTTT.

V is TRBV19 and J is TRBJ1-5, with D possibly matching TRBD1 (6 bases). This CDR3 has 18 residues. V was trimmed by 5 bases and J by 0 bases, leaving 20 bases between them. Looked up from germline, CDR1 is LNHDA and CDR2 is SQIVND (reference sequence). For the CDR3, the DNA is TGTGCCAGTAGTGGGGGCCGTTTGGCCCGGGATAGCAATCAGCCCCAGCATTTT. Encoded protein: CASSGGRLARDSNQPQHF.